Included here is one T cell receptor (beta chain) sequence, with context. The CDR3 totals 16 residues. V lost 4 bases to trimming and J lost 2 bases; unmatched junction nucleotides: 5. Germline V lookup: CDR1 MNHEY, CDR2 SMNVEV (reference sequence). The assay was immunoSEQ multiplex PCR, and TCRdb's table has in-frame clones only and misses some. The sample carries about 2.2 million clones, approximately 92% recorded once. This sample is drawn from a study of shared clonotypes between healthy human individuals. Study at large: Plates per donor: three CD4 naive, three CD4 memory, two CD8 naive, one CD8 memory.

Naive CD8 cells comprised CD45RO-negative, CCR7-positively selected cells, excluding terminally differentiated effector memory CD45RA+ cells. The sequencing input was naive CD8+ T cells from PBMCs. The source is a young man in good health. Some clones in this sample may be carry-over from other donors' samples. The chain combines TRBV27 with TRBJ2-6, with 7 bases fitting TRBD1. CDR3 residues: CASSSLTGAGANVLTF. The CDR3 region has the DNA TGTGCCAGCAGTTCCCTTACAGGGGCTGGGGCCAACGTCCTGACTTTC.